This T cell receptor beta chain was observed in a study of graft-versus-host responses after intestinal transplantation. Study background: Transplantation in recipients was multivisceral, liver-intestinal, or isolated intestinal. Anti-thymocyte globulin induction preceded about 3 years of tacrolimus and steroid maintenance in all recipients. Study outcomes and limitations: The recipient marrow held GvH clones, and some of them showed up first in ileum or blood. Allografts from individuals with graft-donor T cell macrochimerism displayed high graft-versus-host to host-versus-graft clonal ratios.

The CDR3 covers 17 residues. Between the trimmed V and J ends, which lost 0 bases and 1 base, there was a span of 13 bases. From germline, CDR1 is SGHRS and CDR2 YFSETQ. Libraries were prepared by immunoSEQ multiplex PCR; TCRdb keeps only in-frame clonotypes and omits some of them. The sample includes over 70,000 clones, about 94% of them seen just once. To note about this clone: No antigen is known for it.

The material sequenced was unstimulated CD8+ T cells sorted from spleen or lymph node cells, taken before intestinal transplant. The sequence derives from a human donor who received an intestinal transplant. V and J are TRBV5-1 and TRBJ2-2, with D perhaps TRBD1 (5 bases). The CDR3 loop is CASSLAKYRLNTGELFF. The CDR3 DNA reads TGCGCCAGCAGCTTGGCCAAGTACAGGCTGAACACCGGGGAGCTGTTTTTT.